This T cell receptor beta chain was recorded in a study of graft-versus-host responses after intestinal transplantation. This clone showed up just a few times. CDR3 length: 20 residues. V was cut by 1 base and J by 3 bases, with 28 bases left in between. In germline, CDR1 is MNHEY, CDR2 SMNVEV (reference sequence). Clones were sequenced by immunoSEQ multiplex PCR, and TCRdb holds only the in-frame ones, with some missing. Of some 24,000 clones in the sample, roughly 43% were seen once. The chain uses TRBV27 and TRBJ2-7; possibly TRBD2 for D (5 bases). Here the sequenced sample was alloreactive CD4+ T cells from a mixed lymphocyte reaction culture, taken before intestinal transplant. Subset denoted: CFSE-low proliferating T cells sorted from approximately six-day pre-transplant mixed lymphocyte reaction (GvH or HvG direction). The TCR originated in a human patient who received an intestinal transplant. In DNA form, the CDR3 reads TGTGCCAGCAGTTTATTTCTCCCTTTAGGCGCGGGCCATCGGATCTACGAGCAGTACTTC. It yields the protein CASSLFLPLGAGHRIYEQYF.